The 23 T cell receptor beta chains below all came from one sample that was sequenced in a study of T-cell memory formation after mild COVID-19. TCRdb processed the 5' RACE reads anew with MiXCR; each CDR3 protein has one entry. Among approximately 340,000 distinct CDR3 sequences listed, 13% were seen once. The sequenced material came from PBMCs or a T cell subset sorted from them (not recorded which). Every receptor here comes from a man younger than 35 who had mild COVID-19 (a few samples of this study predate the infection). Cell type and time point are not known.

The chain has TRBV7-9 and TRBJ2-7; 8 nucleotides line up with TRBD2. The CDR3 sequence is 18 residues long. The trim removed 6 bases at V and 2 bases at J, leaving 18 bases unmatched. The germline gives CDR1 SEHNR, CDR2 FQNEAQ (reference sequence). The chain's CDR3 is CASSPLSRGGPVAYEQYF. The CDR3 region has the DNA TGTGCCAGCAGTCCGCTTAGCCGGGGGGGCCCCGTCGCCTACGAGCAGTACTTC.

The chain combines TRBV12-5 with TRBJ2-1; 7 positions agree with TRBD1. Germline trimming cut 9 bases from V and 3 bases from J; bases unmatched to any gene: 8. Germline CDR1 is LGHNT and CDR2 is FRNRAP. This CDR3 is 14 amino acids long. CDR3 in amino acids: CASAEGAVYNEQFF. In nucleotides, the CDR3 is TGTGCTAGCGCCGAGGGGGCTGTCTACAATGAGCAGTTCTTC. The variable domain in full, completed from reference TRBV12-5 and TRBJ2-1, reads DARVTQTPRHKVTEMGQEVTMRCQPILGHNTVFWYRQTMMQGLELLAYFRNRAPLDDSGMPKDRFSAEMPDATLATLKIQPSEPRDSAVYFCASAEGAVYNEQFFGPGTRLTVL.

This clonotype was picked up a small number of times. The chain joins TRBV18 to TRBJ1-5; D not certain. The CDR3 has 12 amino acids. V was trimmed by 3 bases and J by 4 bases, leaving 4 bases between them. Germline V gene sequence: CDR1 KGHSH, CDR2 LQKENI. The DNA for the CDR3 is TGTGCCAGCTCACCTACAAATCAGCCCCAGCATTTT. Translation: CASSPTNQPQHF.

The chain uses TRBV7-2 and TRBJ1-2; D possibly corresponds to TRBD1 (5 bases). This CDR3 has 16 residues. V was pared by 1 base and J by 4 bases, with 16 bases between. Germline CDR1 reads SGHTA; CDR2 reads FQGNSA. Written as DNA, the CDR3 is TGTGCCAGCAGCTTAGAGGCCTTCAGGGCCGTCTATGGCTACACCTTC. Encoded protein: CASSLEAFRAVYGYTF.

This clonotype was observed many times. The chain is built from TRBV15 and TRBJ1-5; D uncertain. Germline CDR1 is LNHNV and CDR2 is YYDKDF (reference sequence). The CDR3 has 16 amino acids. V lost 0 bases, J lost 4 bases, and 13 bases lay in between. The CDR3 bases are TGTGCCACCAGCAGAGATCCCCTGACGGTGAATCAGCCCCAGCATTTT. Translating it yields CATSRDPLTVNQPQHF.

This clonotype turned up a few times. The chain has TRBV5-1 and TRBJ2-7, with a weak D call TRBD1 (6 bases). The germline CDR1 and CDR2 sequences are SGHRS and YFSETQ. V was pared by 0 bases and J by 6 bases, with 16 bases between. CDR3 length: 15 residues. The CDR3, as DNA: TGCGCCAGCAGCTTGGATTCAGGGGTATTCGGCGAGCAGTACTTC. Translated: CASSLDSGVFGEQYF.

Ten or more counts support this clonotype. This sequence joins TRBV7-9 and TRBJ1-6; D is possibly TRBD1 (6 bases). The CDR3 consists of 17 residues. In germline, CDR1 is SEHNR, CDR2 FQNEAQ (reference sequence). V was cut by 0 bases and J by 2 bases, with 11 bases left in between. The CDR3: CASSLAQGFAYNSPLHF. The CDR3 region has the DNA TGTGCCAGCAGCTTAGCGCAGGGGTTCGCCTATAATTCACCCCTCCACTTT.

Only a few counts were recorded for this clonotype. This rearrangement joins TRBV12-3 or TRBV12-4 to TRBJ1-1; the D is unclear. This CDR3 comprises 14 residues. Trimming cost V 7 bases and J 0 bases, with 12 bases left between them. The chain's CDR3 is CASKDSGLNTEAFF. As DNA, the CDR3 is TGTGCCAGCAAAGATTCGGGCCTGAACACTGAAGCTTTCTTT.

This clonotype was seen more than once but under ten times. This sequence joins TRBV7-2 and TRBJ2-6; D might be TRBD2 (6 bases). The V end was cut by 7 bases, the J end by 0 bases, with 22 bases between. CDR1 is SGHTA, CDR2 FQGNSA, per germline. The CDR3 sequence is 19 residues long. CDR3 residues: CASTLFRREYLSGANVLTF. The DNA of the CDR3 is TGTGCCAGCACCCTCTTCCGGCGGGAATACCTCTCTGGGGCCAACGTCCTGACTTTC.

This clonotype was picked up many times. The chain employs TRBV7-3 and TRBJ2-1, with 11 nucleotides matching TRBD2. Trimming cost V 5 bases and J 6 bases; bases outside gene matches: 6. Germline V gene lookup returns CDR1 SGHTA and CDR2 FQGTGA. There are 15 residues in the CDR3. The CDR3 coding sequence is TGTGCCAGCAGCCCGTTAGCGGGGGGGCTCAATGAGCAGTTCTTC. Protein: CASSPLAGGLNEQFF.

The chain uses TRBV5-1 and TRBJ1-1, with D hard to call. V lost 0 bases and J lost 3, with 12 bases in between. Germline V gene sequence: CDR1 SGHRS, CDR2 YFSETQ. The CDR3 runs to 15 residues. The CDR3 reads CASSLDGETYTEAFF. Written as DNA, the CDR3 is TGCGCCAGCAGCTTGGATGGAGAGACGTACACTGAAGCTTTCTTT.

V is TRBV4-1 and J is TRBJ2-2; 15 bases align to TRBD2. V gave up 4 bases and J gave up 8 bases; unmatched junction bases: 2. This CDR3 has 15 amino acids. Germline V gene lookup returns CDR1 MGHRA and CDR2 YSYEKL. This CDR3 reads CASSPGTSGGGELFF. The DNA for the CDR3 is TGCGCCAGCAGCCCCGGGACTAGCGGGGGGGGGGAGCTGTTTTTT.

This clonotype was seen a few times. The chain carries TRBV20-1 and TRBJ2-7; 12 bases are shared with TRBD2. CDR3 size: 14 residues. Germline trimming cut 7 bases from V and 3 bases from J; bases unmatched to any gene: 7. Germline V CDR1 and CDR2: DFQATT, SNEGSKA (reference sequence). In DNA, the CDR3 is TGCAGTGGAAGATCGGGACTAGCGGGCTACGAGCAGTACGTC. Amino acids: CSGRSGLAGYEQYV.

The V call is TRBV9, the J call TRBJ1-1; D may be TRBD1 (5 bases). CDR3 length: 14 residues. V lost 4 bases and J 5 bases, leaving 15 bases between the germline ends. Germline-derived CDR1 and CDR2 are SGDLS and YYNGEE. The CDR3 DNA reads TGTGCCAGCAGCCCCAGAAGGGGAGGGACTGAAGCTTTCTTT. Protein sequence: CASSPRRGGTEAFF.

In its sample, this clonotype was seen many times. This chain links TRBV5-1 with TRBJ1-4, with D maybe TRBD1 (5 bases). Germline V lookup: CDR1 SGHRS, CDR2 YFSETQ. The CDR3 sequence is 14 residues long. Trimming left V 0 bases short and J 5 bases short, with 8 bases between. CDR3 protein: CASSLEGMNEKLFF. DNA for the CDR3: TGCGCCAGCAGCTTGGAGGGGATGAATGAAAAACTGTTTTTT.

This chain uses TRBV20-1 with TRBJ2-2, with D perhaps matching TRBD2 (6 bases). The CDR3 length is 12 residues. Germline V gene lookup returns CDR1 DFQATT and CDR2 SNEGSKA (reference sequence). Trimming removed 6 bases from V and 13 bases from J, with 18 bases in between. CDR3 coding DNA: TGCAGTGCCTTCTTGGGGGGTTGGGGGCTGTTTTTT. This translates into CSAFLGGWGLFF.

This clonotype was observed a handful of times. The chain carries TRBV15 and TRBJ1-4; perhaps TRBD1 as D (5 bases). The germline V gene has CDR1 LNHNV and CDR2 YYDKDF (reference sequence). V was shortened by 5 bases and J by 8 bases, with 18 bases between the two germline ends. CDR3 length: 15 residues. The CDR3 is CATSWAGRGKEKLFF. The CDR3 DNA reads as TGTGCCACCAGCTGGGCGGGAAGGGGAAAGGAAAAACTGTTTTTT.

The chain is built from TRBV20-1 and TRBJ2-7; 7 positions match TRBD1. The germline V gene encodes CDR1 DFQATT and CDR2 SNEGSKA (reference sequence). Trimming at V came to 1 base and at J to 2 bases, leaving 8 bases not matched to a gene. This CDR3 comprises 15 residues. In nucleotides, the CDR3 is TGCAGTGCTAGAGGTACAGGGGCCCTTGCCTACGAGCAGTACGTC. Its translation is CSARGTGALAYEQYV.

This clonotype was observed at least ten times. This sequence joins TRBV11-1 and TRBJ2-1; D tentatively fits TRBD1 or TRBD2 (6 bases each). Trimming took 4 bases from V and 5 from J, leaving 18 bases between them. Germline V gene sequence: CDR1 SGHAT, CDR2 FQDESV (reference sequence). This CDR3 has 16 amino acids. This CDR3 is CASSWKSRGAHNEQFF. DNA for the CDR3: TGTGCCAGCAGCTGGAAATCTAGGGGGGCCCACAATGAGCAGTTCTTC.

The J gene is TRBJ1-5, the V gene TRBV28, with D hard to call. The germline V gene encodes CDR1 MDHEN and CDR2 SYDVKM. Trimming cost V 9 bases and J 2 bases, with 11 bases left between them. The CDR3 consists of 13 residues. The CDR3 region is CASTDVGNQPQHF. CDR3 bases: TGTGCCAGTACGGACGTAGGCAATCAGCCCCAGCATTTT.

This clonotype was detected a few times. The rearrangement joins TRBV30 to TRBJ2-7; D remains ambiguous. This CDR3 has 13 amino acids. The germline V gene has CDR1 GTSNPN and CDR2 SVGIG (reference sequence). Trimming pared 0 bases from V and 2 bases from J, leaving 8 bases between. This CDR3 reads CAWSVTVAYEQYF. In nucleotides, the CDR3 is TGTGCCTGGAGTGTTACAGTAGCCTACGAGCAGTACTTC.

This clonotype has more than one count but fewer than ten. The rearrangement joins TRBV10-3 to TRBJ1-5; the D is unclear. There are 14 residues in the CDR3. Germline V gives CDR1 ENHRY, CDR2 SYGVKD. Trimming stripped 7 bases from V and 7 bases from J, with 17 bases between. The CDR3 protein is CAITEREGGQPQHF. CDR3 nucleotide sequence: TGTGCCATCACCGAGCGGGAAGGAGGCCAGCCCCAGCATTTT.

In this sample, this clonotype turned up a few times. The chain carries TRBV6-2 or TRBV6-3 and TRBJ2-7, with D possibly TRBD1 on 6 matching bases. V was clipped by 6 bases and J by 0 bases, with 15 bases between them. The CDR3 spans 15 residues. CDR1 is MNHEY, CDR2 SVGEGT, per germline. CDR3 sequence (DNA): TGTGCCAGCAGAGAGACAGGCAGAAGCTCCTACGAGCAGTACGTC. This translates into CASRETGRSSYEQYV.